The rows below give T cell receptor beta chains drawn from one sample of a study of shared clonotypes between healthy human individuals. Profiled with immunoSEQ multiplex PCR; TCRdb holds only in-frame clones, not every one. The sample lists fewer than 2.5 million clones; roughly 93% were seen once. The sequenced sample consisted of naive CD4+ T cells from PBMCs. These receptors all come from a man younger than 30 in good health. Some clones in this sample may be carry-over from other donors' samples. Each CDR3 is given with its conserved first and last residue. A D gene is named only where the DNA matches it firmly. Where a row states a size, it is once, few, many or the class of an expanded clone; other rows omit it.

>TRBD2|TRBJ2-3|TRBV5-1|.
CASRPGTSGRPSTDTQYF
TGCGCCAGCAGGCCCGGGACTAGCGGGAGGCCAAGCACAGATACGCAGTATTTT
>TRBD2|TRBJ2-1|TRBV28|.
CATRGTSGAGEQFF
TGTGCCACCCGAGGGACTAGCGGGGCGGGTGAGCAGTTCTTC
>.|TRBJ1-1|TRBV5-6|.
CASSLESEAFF
TGTGCCAGCAGCTTGGAATCAGAAGCTTTCTTT
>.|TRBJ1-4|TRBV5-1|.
CASSLEDSGKANEKLFF
TGCGCCAGCAGCTTGGAAGACAGCGGCAAAGCTAATGAAAAACTGTTTTTT
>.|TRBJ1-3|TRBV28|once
CASSFGIRSSSGNTIYF
TGTGCCAGCAGTTTCGGCATCCGCTCTTCCTCTGGAAACACCATATATTTT
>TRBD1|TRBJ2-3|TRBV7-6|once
CASSFNRGEVDTQYF
TGTGCCAGCAGCTTTAACAGGGGCGAGGTGGATACGCAGTATTTT
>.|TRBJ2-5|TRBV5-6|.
CASSLGIGSAGATQYF
TGTGCCAGCAGCTTGGGAATCGGATCCGCAGGCGCGACCCAGTACTTC
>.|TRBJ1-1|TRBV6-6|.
CASSYTRNTEAFF
TGTGCCAGCAGTTACACGCGGAACACTGAAGCTTTCTTT
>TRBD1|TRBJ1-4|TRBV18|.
CASSPGQTNEKLFF
TGTGCCAGCTCACCGGGACAGACTAATGAAAAACTGTTTTTT
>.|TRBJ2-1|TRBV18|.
CASSPAGSSYNEQFF
TGTGCCAGCTCACCGGCGGGGAGCTCCTACAATGAGCAGTTCTTC
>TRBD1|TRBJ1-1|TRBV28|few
CASSGTGSTEAFF
TGTGCCAGCAGTGGGACAGGGAGCACTGAAGCTTTCTTT
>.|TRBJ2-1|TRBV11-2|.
CASSERSQFF
TGTGCCAGCAGCGAAAGGTCGCAGTTCTTC
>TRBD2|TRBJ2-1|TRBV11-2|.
CASSLDPGTSGRRFAFF
TGTGCCAGCAGCTTAGACCCCGGGACTAGCGGGAGGAGGTTCGCCTTCTTC
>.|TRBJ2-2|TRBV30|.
CAWSILGLNTGELFF
TGTGCCTGGAGTATATTGGGACTCAACACCGGGGAGCTGTTTTTT
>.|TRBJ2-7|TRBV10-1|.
CASSEGEYYEQYF
TGCGCCAGCAGTGAGGGTGAATACTACGAGCAGTACTTC
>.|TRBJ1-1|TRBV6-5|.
CASRGTGNTEAFF
TGTGCCAGCAGGGGCACAGGGAACACTGAAGCTTTCTTT
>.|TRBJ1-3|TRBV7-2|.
CASSFYPGNTIYF
TGTGCCAGCAGCTTTTACCCTGGAAACACCATATATTTT
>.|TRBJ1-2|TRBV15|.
CATSSSGYGYTF
TGTGCCACCAGCAGCAGTGGCTATGGCTACACCTTC
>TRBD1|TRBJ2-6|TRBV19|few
CASSGQAPGANVLTF
TGTGCCAGTAGTGGACAGGCCCCCGGGGCCAACGTCCTGACTTTC
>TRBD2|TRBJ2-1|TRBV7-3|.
CASSLTAGVQDNEQFF
TGTGCCAGCAGCTTAACAGCGGGAGTGCAGGACAATGAGCAGTTCTTC
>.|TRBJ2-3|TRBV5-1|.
CASSWASSTDTQYF
TGCGCCAGCAGCTGGGCTTCTAGCACAGATACGCAGTATTTT
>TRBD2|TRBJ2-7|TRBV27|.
CASSRGLAAPYYEQYF
TGTGCCAGCAGTCGAGGACTAGCGGCCCCCTACTACGAGCAGTACTTC
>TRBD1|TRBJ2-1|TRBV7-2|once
CASSATGLSEQFF
TGTGCCAGCAGCGCGACAGGGCTAAGTGAGCAGTTCTTC
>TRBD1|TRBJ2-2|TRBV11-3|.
CASSSNRGTGELFF
TGTGCCAGCAGCTCCAACAGGGGCACCGGGGAGCTGTTTTTT
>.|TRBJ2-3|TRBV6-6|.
CASSYSLSNYRNGYF
TGTGCCAGCAGTTACTCCCTATCCAACTACAGGAATGGGTATTTT
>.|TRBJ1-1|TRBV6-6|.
CASTNGGVGNTEAFF
TGTGCCAGCACCAACGGGGGGGTCGGGAACACTGAAGCTTTCTTT
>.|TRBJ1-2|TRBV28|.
CASSLGGGAKGYTF
TGTGCCAGCAGTTTAGGTGGGGGGGCTAAGGGCTACACCTTC
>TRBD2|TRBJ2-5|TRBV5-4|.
CASRSGTSGKETQYF
TGTGCCAGCAGGTCCGGGACTAGCGGGAAAGAGACCCAGTACTTC
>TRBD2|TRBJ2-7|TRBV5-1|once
CASSPAGVRAEQYF
TGCGCCAGCAGCCCAGCGGGAGTCAGGGCCGAGCAGTACTTC
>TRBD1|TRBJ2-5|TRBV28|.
CASRIPGQGWETQYF
TGTGCCAGCAGAATCCCGGGACAGGGGTGGGAGACCCAGTACTTC
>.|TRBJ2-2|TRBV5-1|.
CASSFGSLNTGELFF
TGCGCCAGCAGCTTCGGCAGCCTGAACACCGGGGAGCTGTTTTTT
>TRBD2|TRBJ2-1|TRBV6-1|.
CASSGLAGGRYYNEQFF
TGTGCCAGCAGTGGGCTAGCGGGAGGGAGGTACTACAATGAGCAGTTCTTC
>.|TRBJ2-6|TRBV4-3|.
CASSQDFHSGANVLTF
TGCGCCAGCAGCCAAGATTTCCATTCTGGGGCCAACGTCCTGACTTTC
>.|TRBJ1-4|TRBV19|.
CASSTGPGAGRKLFF
TGTGCCAGTAGTACCGGGCCGGGGGCAGGGAGAAAACTGTTTTTT
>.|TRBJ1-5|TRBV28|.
CASIRSGQYSNQPQHF
TGTGCCAGCATACGAAGCGGTCAGTATAGCAATCAGCCCCAGCATTTT
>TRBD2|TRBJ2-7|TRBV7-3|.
CASSLRGGAAEQYF
TGTGCCAGCAGCTTAAGGGGAGGGGCGGCCGAGCAGTACTTC
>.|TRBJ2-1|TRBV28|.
CASSLTGQEQFF
TGTGCCAGCAGTTTAACAGGTCAAGAGCAGTTCTTC
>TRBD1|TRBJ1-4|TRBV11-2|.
CASSLNGQGNEKLFF
TGTGCCAGCAGCTTAAATGGACAGGGAAATGAAAAACTGTTTTTT
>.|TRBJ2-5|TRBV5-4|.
CASSLSGAGETQYF
TGTGCCAGCAGCTTGTCAGGGGCCGGAGAGACCCAGTACTTC
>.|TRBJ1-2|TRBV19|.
CASSLADYGYTF
TGTGCCAGCAGCCTGGCAGACTATGGCTACACCTTC
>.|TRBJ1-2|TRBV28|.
CASSPGTVGGALRGYTF
TGTGCCAGCTCCCCCGGGACGGTAGGAGGGGCCCTGAGGGGCTACACCTTC